The clone carrying this T cell receptor beta chain was recorded a few times. Enrollment shut out patients with autoimmune disease history or systemic immunosuppression. Clones were read by immunoSEQ multiplex PCR, and TCRdb kept only the in-frame ones, dropping some. The table lists more than 45,000 clones, 65% to 90% of them singletons. These data belong to a study of OX40 agonist ivuxolimab in advanced cancers. Turning to the study itself: Every patient in dose escalation had hepatocellular carcinoma, melanoma, renal cell or head and neck cancer. Checkpoint inhibitors had been given previously to 35% to 50% of patients.

The starting material was CD4+ or CD8+ T cells sorted from blood, obtained in a trial of the OX40 agonist ivuxolimab. This TCR derives from an adult with an advanced solid tumor such as melanoma, head and neck, liver or kidney cancer.

The CDR3 bases are TGTGCCAGCAGCTTGTCCGGGACAGGGCGTGAAAAACTGTTTTTT. It yields the protein CASSLSGTGREKLFF. The rearrangement links TRBV5-8 to TRBJ1-4; 9 positions agree with TRBD1. The CDR3 sequence is 15 residues long. Per germline, CDR1 SGHTS and CDR2 YDEGEE. The junction had 5 bases not matched to a gene; V was cut back by 1 base and J by 7 bases.